This section outlines one T cell receptor (beta chain) sequence together with its context. The antigen is not known. The CDR3 length is 16 residues. J was trimmed by 4 bases and V by 4 bases; bases with no gene match: 10. Per germline, CDR1 SGHAT and CDR2 FQNNGV. The data were taken from a study of OX40 agonist ivuxolimab in advanced cancers. About the research overall: Head and neck, renal cell, melanoma or hepatocellular carcinoma were the cancers that dose-escalation patients had. Study outcomes and limitations: CD8+ T cells were the subset that, on average, had more expanded clones than CD4+.

TCRdb keeps only in-frame clones here, not all; method: immunoSEQ multiplex PCR. The sample lists under 20,000 clones, roughly 78% seen once, with roughly 30% in the top ten. The clonotype originates from an adult with an advanced solid tumor such as melanoma, head and neck, liver or kidney cancer. Material: CD4+ or CD8+ T cells sorted from blood, obtained in a trial of the OX40 agonist ivuxolimab. The V gene is TRBV11-2, the J gene TRBJ2-3, with 8 positions matching TRBD2. CDR3 amino acids: CASSYLAGSGADTQYF. For the CDR3, the DNA is TGTGCCAGCAGCTACCTAGCGGGTTCAGGCGCAGATACGCAGTATTTT. The full variable domain, with the rest looked up from reference TRBV11-2 and TRBJ2-3, is EAGVAQSPRYKIIEKRQSVAFWCNPISGHATLYWYQQILGQGPKLLIQFQNNGVVDDSQLPKDRFSAERLKGVDSTLKIQPAKLEDSAVYLCASSYLAGSGADTQYFGPGTRLTVL.